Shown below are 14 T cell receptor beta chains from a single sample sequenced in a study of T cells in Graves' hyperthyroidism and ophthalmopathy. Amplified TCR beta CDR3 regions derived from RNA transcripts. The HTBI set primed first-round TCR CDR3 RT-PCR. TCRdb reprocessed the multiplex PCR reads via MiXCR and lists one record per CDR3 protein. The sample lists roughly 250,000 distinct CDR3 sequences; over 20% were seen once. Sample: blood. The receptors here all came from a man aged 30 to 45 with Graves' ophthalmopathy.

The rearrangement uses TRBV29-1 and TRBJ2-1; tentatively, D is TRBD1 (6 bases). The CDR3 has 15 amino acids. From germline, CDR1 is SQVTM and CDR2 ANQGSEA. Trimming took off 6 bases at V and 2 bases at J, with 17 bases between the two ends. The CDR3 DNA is TGCAGCGTGGCCGGGACACCGACTCCCTACAATGAGCAGTTCTTC. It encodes CSVAGTPTPYNEQFF.

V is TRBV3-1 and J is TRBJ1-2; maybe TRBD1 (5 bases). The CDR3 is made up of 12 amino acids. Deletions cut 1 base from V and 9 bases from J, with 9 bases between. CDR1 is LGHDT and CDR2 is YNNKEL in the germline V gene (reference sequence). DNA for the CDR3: TGTGCCAGCAGCCAAGTCAGGGAAAGCTACACCTTC. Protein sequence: CASSQVRESYTF.

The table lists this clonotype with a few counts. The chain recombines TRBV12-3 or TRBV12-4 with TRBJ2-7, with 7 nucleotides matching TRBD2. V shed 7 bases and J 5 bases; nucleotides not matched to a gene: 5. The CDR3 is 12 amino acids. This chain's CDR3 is CASNLGGDEQYF. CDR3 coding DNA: TGTGCCAGCAACCTTGGGGGGGACGAGCAGTACTTC.

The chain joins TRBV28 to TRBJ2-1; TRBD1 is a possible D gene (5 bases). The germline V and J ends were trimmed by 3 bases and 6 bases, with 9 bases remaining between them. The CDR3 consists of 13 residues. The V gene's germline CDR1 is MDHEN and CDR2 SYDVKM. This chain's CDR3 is CASSFSGPNEQFF. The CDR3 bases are TGTGCCAGCAGTTTTTCAGGGCCCAATGAGCAGTTCTTC.

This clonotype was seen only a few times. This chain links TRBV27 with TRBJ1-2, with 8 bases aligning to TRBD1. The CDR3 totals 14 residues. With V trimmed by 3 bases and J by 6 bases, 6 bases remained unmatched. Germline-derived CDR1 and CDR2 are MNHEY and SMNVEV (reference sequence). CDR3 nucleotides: TGTGCCAGCAGTTTTACCCGGACAGGGAATGGCTACACCTTC. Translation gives CASSFTRTGNGYTF.

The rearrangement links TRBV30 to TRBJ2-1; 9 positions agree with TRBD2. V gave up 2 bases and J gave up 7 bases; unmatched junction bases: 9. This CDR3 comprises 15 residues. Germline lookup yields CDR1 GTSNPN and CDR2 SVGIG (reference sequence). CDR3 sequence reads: CAWSPRRSGRNEQFF. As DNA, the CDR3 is TGTGCCTGGAGTCCCCGGAGAAGCGGGAGGAATGAGCAGTTCTTC. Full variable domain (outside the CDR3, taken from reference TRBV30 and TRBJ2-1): SQTIHQWPATLVQPVGSPLSLECTVEGTSNPNLYWYRQAAGRGLQLLFYSVGIGQISSEVPQNLSASRPQDRQFILSSKKLLLSDSGFYLCAWSPRRSGRNEQFFGPGTRLTVL.

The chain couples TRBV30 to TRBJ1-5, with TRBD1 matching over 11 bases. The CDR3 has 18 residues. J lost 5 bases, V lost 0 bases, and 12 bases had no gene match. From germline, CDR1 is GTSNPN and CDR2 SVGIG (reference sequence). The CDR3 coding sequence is TGTGCCTGGAGTGTAGCAGGGGCCGGGACAGGGGGGGATCAGCCCCAGCATTTT. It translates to CAWSVAGAGTGGDQPQHF.

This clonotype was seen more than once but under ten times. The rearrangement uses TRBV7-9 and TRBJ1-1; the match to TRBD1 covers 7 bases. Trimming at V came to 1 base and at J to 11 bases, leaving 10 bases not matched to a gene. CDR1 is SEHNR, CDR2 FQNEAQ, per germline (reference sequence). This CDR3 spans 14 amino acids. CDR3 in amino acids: CASSLDRGVGLAFF. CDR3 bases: TGTGCCAGCAGCTTAGACAGGGGAGTCGGTTTGGCTTTCTTT.

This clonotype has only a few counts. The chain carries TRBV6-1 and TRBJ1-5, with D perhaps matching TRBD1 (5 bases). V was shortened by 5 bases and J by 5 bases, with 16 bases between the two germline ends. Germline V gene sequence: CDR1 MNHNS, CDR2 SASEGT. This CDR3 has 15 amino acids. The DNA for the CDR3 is TGTGCCAGCAGTTATGAAATGGGGGGTGATCAGCCCCAGCATTTT. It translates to CASSYEMGGDQPQHF.

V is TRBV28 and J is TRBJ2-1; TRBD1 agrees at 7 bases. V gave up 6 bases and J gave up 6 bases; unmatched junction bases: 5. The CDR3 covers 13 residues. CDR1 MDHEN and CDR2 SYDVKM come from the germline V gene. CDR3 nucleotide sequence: TGTGCCAGCAGCAGACAGGGCCCCAATGAGCAGTTCTTC. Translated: CASSRQGPNEQFF.

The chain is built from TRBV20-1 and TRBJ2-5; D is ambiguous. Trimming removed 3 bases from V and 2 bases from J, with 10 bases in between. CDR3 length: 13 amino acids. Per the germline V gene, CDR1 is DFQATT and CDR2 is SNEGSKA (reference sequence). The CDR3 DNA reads TGCAGTGCTAGTAAGGCAGTTCAAGAGACCCAGTACTTC. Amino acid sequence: CSASKAVQETQYF.

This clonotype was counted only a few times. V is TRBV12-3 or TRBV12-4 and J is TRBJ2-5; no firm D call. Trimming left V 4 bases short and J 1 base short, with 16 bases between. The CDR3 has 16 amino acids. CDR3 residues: CASSSDSWVRQETQYF. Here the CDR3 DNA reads TGTGCCAGCAGTTCAGACTCCTGGGTCCGCCAAGAGACCCAGTACTTC.

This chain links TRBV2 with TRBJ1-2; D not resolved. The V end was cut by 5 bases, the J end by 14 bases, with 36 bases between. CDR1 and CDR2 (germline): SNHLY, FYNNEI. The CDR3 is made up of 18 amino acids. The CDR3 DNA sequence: TGTGCCAGCAGTTTAATTCTGGGGAGTCCATTAACTATGGTCGGAGTTACCTTC. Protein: CASSLILGSPLTMVGVTF.

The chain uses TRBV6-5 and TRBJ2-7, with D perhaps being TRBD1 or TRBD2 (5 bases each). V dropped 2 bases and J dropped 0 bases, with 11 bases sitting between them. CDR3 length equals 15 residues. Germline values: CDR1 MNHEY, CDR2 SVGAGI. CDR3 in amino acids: CASSYGTESSYEQYF. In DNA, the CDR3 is TGTGCCAGCAGTTACGGGACGGAGAGCTCCTACGAGCAGTACTTC.